These 3 T cell receptor beta chains originate from one sample sequenced in a study of Ad26.COV2.S vaccination and SARS-CoV-2 variants. The table came from immunoSEQ multiplex PCR; TCRdb's copy has only in-frame clones and leaves some out. This sample has about 260,000 clones; around 85% occur once, and the top ten carry just under 3%. Indicated treatment: roughly 20 received Ad26.COV2.S at low or high dose, single or two shots; several received placebo; per-sample allocation not given. Collection of samples fell on day 63 after the first vaccine or placebo injection. This specimen was peripheral blood, taken in a trial of Ad26.COV2.S vaccine versus placebo. The receptors come from a person aged 18 to 59 who received the Ad26.COV2.S COVID-19 vaccine or a placebo.

The CDR3: CASSQTAITYEQYV. CDR3 coding DNA: TGTGCCAGCAGCCAGACCGCCATAACCTACGAGCAGTACGTC. V gene TRBV14 combines with J gene TRBJ2-7; D is unresolved. The CDR3 contains 14 residues. Between the trimmed V and J ends, which lost 3 bases and 2 bases, there was a span of 11 bases. CDR1 and CDR2 from the germline V gene are SGHDN and FVKESK.

This chain uses TRBV7-9 with TRBJ2-1; tentatively, D is TRBD2 (5 bases). V was shortened by 2 bases and J by 13 bases, with 12 bases between the two germline ends. Germline lookup yields CDR1 SEHNR and CDR2 FQNEAQ (reference sequence). The CDR3 is 12 amino acids. The CDR3 here is CASSLSGLGQFF. The CDR3, as DNA: TGTGCCAGCAGCTTATCCGGACTCGGACAGTTCTTC.

J is TRBJ2-3 and V is TRBV7-2, with 11 bases identical to TRBD2. CDR1 and CDR2 (germline): SGHTA, FQGNSA. Trimming cost V 3 bases and J 6 bases; bases outside gene matches: 8. The CDR3 sequence is 16 residues long. Here the CDR3 reads CASSFSGRALGDTQYF. As DNA, the CDR3 is TGTGCCAGCAGCTTTAGCGGGAGGGCCTTAGGGGATACGCAGTATTTT.